Below are 30 T cell receptor beta chains sequenced from a single sample in a study of blood T cell repertoires in COVID-19. Some clones are missing from TCRdb's copy, which holds only in-frame ones; the method was immunoSEQ multiplex PCR. The profile shows approximately 93,000 clones, roughly 88% of them singletons. The sample consisted of peripheral blood. The receptors come from a man aged 45-65 years with active or convalescent COVID-19.

The gene calls are TRBV4-1 and TRBJ2-7; D is possibly TRBD1 (5 bases). V lost 1 base and J 4 bases, leaving 20 bases between the germline ends. This CDR3 is 17 amino acids long. Germline V CDR1 and CDR2: MGHRA, YSYEKL. DNA of the CDR3: TGCGCCAGCAGCCAAGCCCATGACAGTGTTAGACCTTACGAGCAGTACTTC. Amino acids: CASSQAHDSVRPYEQYF.

This chain links TRBV25-1 with TRBJ1-4; D perhaps matches TRBD1 (6 bases). V was shortened by 3 bases and J by 7 bases, with 15 bases between the two germline ends. The CDR3 sequence is 15 residues long. CDR1 and CDR2 (germline): MGHDK, SYGVNS. CDR3 in amino acids: CASSDTGLLSEKLFF. The CDR3 DNA is TGTGCCAGCAGTGACACAGGGCTTCTATCTGAAAAACTGTTTTTT.

This CDR3 reads CASSLGGAMNTEAFF. The CDR3 DNA follows: TGTGCCAGCAGCTTGGGGGGCGCAATGAACACTGAAGCTTTCTTT. This rearrangement joins TRBV5-4 to TRBJ1-1, with D tentatively TRBD1 (5 bases). Germline values: CDR1 SGHNT, CDR2 YYREEE (reference sequence). This CDR3 has 15 amino acids. The V end was cut by 0 bases, the J end by 0 bases, with 9 bases between.

The chain is built from TRBV11-3 and TRBJ2-1; 14 bases line up with TRBD2. The length of the CDR3 is 16 residues. V gave up 5 bases and J gave up 6 bases; unmatched junction bases: 6. Germline V gene data show CDR1 as SGHNT and CDR2 as YENEEA. CDR3 bases: TGTGCCAGCAGCCCCAGACTAGCGGGGGGGGTCAATGAGCAGTTCTTC. Its translation: CASSPRLAGGVNEQFF.

The chain carries TRBV6-5 and TRBJ2-7; 12 bases are a match to TRBD2. The J segment lost 4 bases and the V segment lost 7 bases, leaving 8 bases of the junction unmatched. Germline CDR1 is MNHEY and CDR2 is SVGAGI. The CDR3 loop spans 15 amino acids. The CDR3 protein is CASTYSGTSGYEQYF. CDR3 DNA: TGTGCCAGCACGTACTCCGGGACTAGCGGGTACGAGCAGTACTTC.

V is TRBV7-2 and J is TRBJ2-2, with TRBD2 matching 8 bases. The CDR3 totals 16 residues. The V gene end was trimmed by 1 base and the J gene end by 4 bases; junction bases not matched to a gene: 5. Germline loops: CDR1 SGHTA, CDR2 FQGNSA. The DNA of the CDR3 is TGTGCCAGCAGCTTAGGACTAGCGTGGGGCACCGGGGAGCTGTTTTTT. It encodes CASSLGLAWGTGELFF.

This rearrangement joins TRBV3-1 (or the pseudogene TRBV3-2) to TRBJ1-1; D is undetermined. This CDR3 is built from 16 residues. Germline V gives CDR1 LGHDT, CDR2 YNNKEL (reference sequence). V was cut by 1 base and J by 7 bases, with 19 bases left in between. The CDR3 DNA reads TGTGCCAGCAGCCAAGTTCCAGGACTTCCTTCAGGTGAAGCTTTCTTT. This sequence encodes CASSQVPGLPSGEAFF.

The chain uses TRBV6-2 or TRBV6-3 and TRBJ2-3; TRBD2 aligns across 7 bases. The CDR3 contains 16 residues. CDR1 and CDR2 from the germline V gene are MNHEY and SVGEGT. Trimming took 6 bases from V and 1 from J; bases not matched to a gene: 10. The CDR3 sequence is CASSPGRTIGTDTQYF. DNA of the CDR3: TGTGCCAGCAGCCCCGGGAGGACTATCGGCACAGATACGCAGTATTTT.

The chain joins TRBV18 to TRBJ2-7; TRBD2 is a possible D gene (7 bases). V lost 2 bases and J lost 3, with 11 bases in between. From germline, CDR1 is KGHSH and CDR2 LQKENI. The CDR3 consists of 14 residues. The CDR3 nucleotides read TGTGCCAGCTCACCAAGGGGGGAGGGCTACGAGCAGTACTTC. As protein: CASSPRGEGYEQYF. The full variable domain, completed using reference TRBV18 and TRBJ2-7, is NAGVMQNPRHLVRRRGQEARLRCSPMKGHSHVYWYRQLPEEGLKFMVYLQKENIIDESGMPKERFSAEFPKEGPSILRIQQVVRGDSAAYFCASSPRGEGYEQYFGPGTRLTVT.

To note about this clone: Other DNA sequences in the sample encode the same CDR3. The rearrangement uses TRBV18 and TRBJ2-3; 7 nucleotides align to TRBD2. Germline V gene data show CDR1 as KGHSH and CDR2 as LQKENI. With 3 bases clipped from V and 1 base from J, the junction kept 1 base outside the gene matches. The CDR3 contains 14 residues. CDR3 loop: CASSPRGGTDTQYF. The CDR3 nucleotides read TGTGCCAGCTCACCTCGGGGGGGCACAGATACGCAGTATTTT.

The gene calls are TRBV5-6 and TRBJ2-7; a weak D match, TRBD1 (6 bases). Germline assignment: CDR1 SGHDT and CDR2 YYEEEE. Trimming took 3 bases from V and 0 from J, leaving 13 bases between them. The CDR3 length is 15 residues. The CDR3 sequence: CASSYSDRNSYEQYF. The CDR3 bases are TGTGCCAGCAGCTATTCAGACAGGAACTCCTACGAGCAGTACTTC.

The V call is TRBV19, the J call TRBJ1-6; 7 bases map to TRBD1. V lost 3 bases to trimming and J lost 7 bases; unmatched junction nucleotides: 9. This CDR3 spans 16 amino acids. The V gene's germline CDR1 is LNHDA and CDR2 SQIVND (reference sequence). The CDR3 protein is CASSISDRTRNSPLHF. The CDR3 DNA is TGTGCCAGTAGTATTTCGGACAGGACACGAAATTCACCCCTCCACTTT.

The chain is built from TRBV30 and TRBJ1-3, with D unresolved. V was shortened by 3 bases and J by 2 bases, with 11 bases between the two germline ends. Germline-derived CDR1 and CDR2 are GTSNPN and SVGIG (reference sequence). The CDR3 contains 14 residues. This CDR3 reads CAWSKGGAGNTIYF. CDR3 DNA: TGTGCCTGGAGCAAGGGAGGCGCTGGAAACACCATATATTTT.

This sequence joins TRBV11-2 and TRBJ2-3; D is undetermined. The V end lost 1 base, the J end lost 0 bases, and 8 bases lay between the germline ends. The CDR3 spans 15 residues. Per the germline V gene, CDR1 is SGHAT and CDR2 is FQNNGV. The CDR3 region is CASSLGAYSTDTQYF. CDR3 bases: TGTGCCAGCAGCTTAGGAGCTTATAGCACAGATACGCAGTATTTT.

The gene calls are TRBV5-4 and TRBJ2-3; 9 bases agree with TRBD1. This CDR3 region has 16 residues. CDR1 SGHNT and CDR2 YYREEE come from the germline V gene (reference sequence). Trimming took 0 bases from V and 6 from J; bases not matched to a gene: 8. CDR3 residues: CASSLELGQGRDTQYF. DNA of the CDR3: TGTGCCAGCAGCTTGGAACTTGGACAGGGGAGGGATACGCAGTATTTT.

V is TRBV24-1 and J is TRBJ1-4; D call uncertain. The germline V gene encodes CDR1 KGHDR and CDR2 SFDVKD. V shed 9 bases and J shed 4 bases, with 11 bases lying between them. The CDR3 contains 13 residues. The CDR3 bases are TGTGCCACCCGAGAGGGAGGTAATGAAAAACTGTTTTTT. Amino acid sequence: CATREGGNEKLFF.

The chain joins TRBV10-3 to TRBJ2-5; 12 bases are shared with TRBD2. Germline lookup yields CDR1 ENHRY and CDR2 SYGVKD. With 2 bases clipped from V and 5 bases from J, the junction kept 3 bases outside the gene matches. The CDR3 extends over 15 amino acids. This CDR3 is CAISETGTSGETQYF. For the CDR3, the DNA is TGTGCCATCAGTGAGACCGGGACTAGCGGGGAGACCCAGTACTTC.

The J gene is TRBJ2-3, the V gene TRBV3-1 (or the pseudogene TRBV3-2); TRBD2 agrees at 12 bases. V shed 2 bases, J shed 4 bases, and the junction held 10 bases outside the gene matches. In germline, CDR1 is LGHDT, CDR2 YNNKEL (reference sequence). The CDR3 is made up of 18 amino acids. The CDR3 region has the DNA TGTGCCAGCAGCCAAAGATTAACTAGCGGGAGGATGGCAGATACGCAGTATTTT. It codes for CASSQRLTSGRMADTQYF.

This clone was seen more than once but under ten times. The rearrangement joins TRBV27 to TRBJ2-1; D is uncertain. This CDR3 contains 15 residues. V gave up 1 base and J gave up 4 bases, with 11 bases separating them. Looked up from germline, CDR1 is MNHEY and CDR2 is SMNVEV (reference sequence). The CDR3 DNA is TGTGCCAGCAGTTTATTCGCGAGAGGTTACAATGAGCAGTTCTTC. It translates to CASSLFARGYNEQFF.

The chain combines TRBV29-1 with TRBJ1-1; 8 nucleotides align to TRBD1. Trimming at V came to 4 bases and at J to 7 bases, leaving 11 bases not matched to a gene. CDR1 and CDR2 from the germline V gene are SQVTM and ANQGSEA. This CDR3 is built from 14 residues. The CDR3 nucleotides read TGCAGCGTTGGTTCCCGGACAGGGTTGGGTGAAGCTTTCTTT. Protein product: CSVGSRTGLGEAFF.

In this sample, this clone turned up a few times. The chain couples TRBV5-4 to TRBJ2-2, with D tentatively TRBD2 (6 bases). The CDR3 sequence is 15 residues long. Germline V CDR1 and CDR2: SGHNT, YYREEE (reference sequence). Trimming pared 4 bases from V and 4 bases from J, leaving 14 bases between. The CDR3 spells CASSRRGSGTGELFF. CDR3 sequence (DNA): TGTGCCAGCAGCCGCCGGGGGAGCGGCACCGGGGAGCTGTTTTTT. Combining the CDR3 with reference TRBV5-4 and TRBJ2-2 gives the whole variable domain ETGVTQSPTHLIKTRGQQVTLRCSSQSGHNTVSWYQQALGQGPQFIFQYYREEENGRGNFPPRFSGLQFPNYSSELNVNALELDDSALYLCASSRRGSGTGELFFGEGSRLTVL.

The V gene is TRBV7-9, the J gene TRBJ2-7; TRBD2 matches at 9 bases. The J segment lost 5 bases and the V segment lost 3 bases, leaving 5 bases of the junction unmatched. The CDR3 spans 14 residues. Germline lookup yields CDR1 SEHNR and CDR2 FQNEAQ (reference sequence). The chain's CDR3 is CASSFGGRGDEQYF. In DNA, the CDR3 is TGTGCCAGCAGCTTCGGCGGGAGGGGCGACGAGCAGTACTTC.

The chain has TRBV4-2 and TRBJ2-3; 9 bases are shared with TRBD1. The CDR3 has 16 residues. In germline, CDR1 is LGHNA, CDR2 YNFKEQ. The V segment lost 5 bases and the J segment 5 bases; nucleotides outside the gene matches: 11. The CDR3 region is CASSGRGTGNLDTQYF. In DNA, the CDR3 is TGTGCCAGCAGCGGCCGAGGGACAGGGAATTTAGATACGCAGTATTTT.

The J gene is TRBJ1-3, the V gene TRBV7-8; tentative D call: TRBD1 (6 bases). This CDR3 is 14 amino acids long. Looked up from germline, CDR1 is SGHVS and CDR2 is FQNEAQ. Trimming stripped 3 bases from V and 2 bases from J, with 8 bases between. This CDR3 is CASSLPGAGNTIYF. CDR3 bases: TGTGCCAGCAGCTTGCCAGGGGCTGGAAACACCATATATTTT.

The chain joins TRBV18 to TRBJ1-5, with 9 nucleotides matching TRBD1. The CDR3 sequence is 14 residues long. Germline CDR1 and CDR2: KGHSH and LQKENI. V was pared by 6 bases and J by 7 bases, with 7 bases of the junction left unmatched. The chain's CDR3 is CASSSTGGGQPQHF. The CDR3 region has the DNA TGTGCCAGCTCGTCTACAGGGGGCGGGCAGCCCCAGCATTTT.

This clone has only a few counts. V is TRBV4-1 and J is TRBJ2-3; possible D gene TRBD2, 7 bases. The CDR3 consists of 17 residues. V gave up 4 bases and J gave up 8 bases, with 25 bases separating them. CDR1 and CDR2 from the germline V gene are MGHRA and YSYEKL. Here the CDR3 reads CASSLSRSAGAGGTQYF. The CDR3 DNA follows: TGCGCCAGCAGCCTTTCAAGATCTGCGGGGGCCGGAGGTACGCAGTATTTT.

J is TRBJ1-2 and V is TRBV6-6; 7 bases align to TRBD1. The V gene end was trimmed by 7 bases and the J gene end by 4 bases; junction bases not matched to a gene: 3. The CDR3 is 12 residues long. CDR1 is MNHNY and CDR2 is SVGAGI in the germline V gene (reference sequence). CDR3 in amino acids: CASTGGTYGYTF. The DNA of the CDR3 is TGTGCCAGCACAGGGGGAACCTATGGCTACACCTTC.

The chain carries TRBV10-3 and TRBJ1-1, with D possibly being TRBD1 (5 bases). V gave up 0 bases and J gave up 4 bases, with 12 bases separating them. Germline V gene data show CDR1 as ENHRY and CDR2 as SYGVKD. The CDR3 is 15 amino acids. The chain's CDR3 is CAISESGEAVTEAFF. The CDR3 coding sequence is TGTGCCATCAGTGAGTCGGGGGAGGCGGTCACTGAAGCTTTCTTT.

The chain links TRBV15 to TRBJ2-1; D unclear. Germline-derived CDR1 and CDR2 are LNHNV and YYDKDF (reference sequence). The V gene lost 9 bases and the J gene lost 0 bases, with 15 bases spanning the gap. This CDR3 region has 15 residues. The DNA for the CDR3 is TGTGCCACTAATATCGACTTTCGCTCCTACAATGAGCAGTTCTTC. Residues: CATNIDFRSYNEQFF.

The chain employs TRBV7-2 and TRBJ1-2; TRBD1 agrees at 8 bases. The CDR3 has 14 residues. V dropped 1 base and J dropped 2; count of bases not matched to a gene: 0. The germline gives CDR1 SGHTA, CDR2 FQGNSA. The CDR3 DNA reads TGTGCCAGCAGCTTAGGACAGGGGAACTATGGCTACACCTTC. Translation: CASSLGQGNYGYTF.